These 17 T cell receptor beta chains were sequenced from one sample in a study of blood T cell repertoires in COVID-19. The table came from immunoSEQ multiplex PCR; TCRdb's copy has only in-frame clones and leaves some out. The sample lists around 100,000 clones, more than 75% occurring once. Sequenced sample: peripheral blood. These receptors were collected from a middle-aged woman with acute or convalescent COVID-19.

The chain uses TRBV5-1 and TRBJ1-1; 9 nucleotides align to TRBD1. V lost 2 bases and J lost 5; bases outside the gene matches: 4. Germline values: CDR1 SGHRS, CDR2 YFSETQ. CDR3 length: 14 residues. The CDR3 loop reads CASSLGTGRTEAFF. CDR3 sequence (DNA): TGCGCCAGCAGCTTAGGGACAGGGAGGACTGAAGCTTTCTTT.

The sample holds one count of this clone. The genes are TRBV15 and TRBJ1-4; TRBD1 aligns across 12 bases. The CDR3 totals 17 residues. Germline trimming cut 2 bases from V and 8 bases from J; bases unmatched to any gene: 9. Germline loops: CDR1 LNHNV, CDR2 YYDKDF (reference sequence). The CDR3 protein is CATSRLGQGAASEKLFF. The DNA for the CDR3 is TGTGCCACCAGCAGACTGGGACAGGGGGCGGCTAGCGAAAAACTGTTTTTT. Using reference TRBV15 and TRBJ1-4 for the parts outside the CDR3, the full variable domain is DAMVIQNPRYQVTQFGKPVTLSCSQTLNHNVMYWYQQKSSQAPKLLFHYYDKDFNNEADTPDNFQSRRPNTSFCFLDIRSPGLGDTAMYLCATSRLGQGAASEKLFFGSGTQLSVL.

The rearrangement links TRBV7-2 to TRBJ2-1, with TRBD2 as a possible D gene (6 bases). The CDR3 length is 16 residues. The V gene lost 5 bases and the J gene lost 0 bases, with 14 bases spanning the gap. CDR1 is SGHTA and CDR2 is FQGNSA in the germline V gene. The CDR3 reads CASSPNGGASYNEQFF. For the CDR3, the DNA is TGTGCCAGCAGCCCCAATGGCGGGGCCTCCTACAATGAGCAGTTCTTC.

The chain recombines TRBV27 with TRBJ1-2, with D unresolved. The CDR3 covers 14 residues. The V gene's germline CDR1 is MNHEY and CDR2 SMNVEV (reference sequence). V lost 4 bases, J lost 4 bases, and 13 bases lay in between. The CDR3 DNA sequence: TGTGCCAGCAGTTATTTAGGAGGGAGCTATGGCTACACCTTC. This translates into CASSYLGGSYGYTF.

The chain uses TRBV6-2 or TRBV6-3 and TRBJ1-2; D is unresolved. V was pared by 3 bases and J by 4 bases, with 6 bases between. The CDR3 covers 12 residues. Germline values: CDR1 MNHEY, CDR2 SVGEGT. CDR3: CASSYGGYGYTF. The CDR3 coding sequence is TGTGCCAGCAGTTATGGCGGCTATGGCTACACCTTC.

This chain uses TRBV9 with TRBJ2-3, with 10 positions matching TRBD2. CDR3 length: 15 residues. Germline V lookup: CDR1 SGDLS, CDR2 YYNGEE. J lost 6 bases, V lost 3 bases, and 7 bases had no gene match. The CDR3 coding sequence is TGTGCCAGCAGCGGATCACTAGCGGGGTTTGATACGCAGTATTTT. This gives the protein CASSGSLAGFDTQYF.

The chain employs TRBV7-2 and TRBJ2-7; weak D call: TRBD1 (5 bases). Germline loops: CDR1 SGHTA, CDR2 FQGNSA. The CDR3 is 13 residues long. Trimming shortened V by 2 bases and J by 3 bases, and 8 bases separated the two germline ends. Written as DNA, the CDR3 is TGTGCCAGCAGCTTAACAGGTTACTACGAGCAGTACTTC. Protein: CASSLTGYYEQYF.

This clone was seen a single time. The V gene is TRBV7-2, the J gene TRBJ2-7; D is unresolved. The CDR3 totals 13 residues. Germline CDR1 SGHTA, CDR2 FQGNSA. V lost 4 bases and J 0 bases, leaving 7 bases between the germline ends. In nucleotides, the CDR3 is TGTGCCAGCAGCTCTCTTAGCTCCTACGAGCAGTACTTC. This encodes CASSSLSSYEQYF.

This clone was seen a single time. This chain links TRBV4-1 with TRBJ2-3, with 7 bases fitting TRBD2. V lost 0 bases to trimming and J lost 0 bases; unmatched junction nucleotides: 9. This CDR3 region has 18 residues. From germline, CDR1 is MGHRA and CDR2 YSYEKL. The CDR3 protein is CASSQESDTSASTDTQYF. CDR3 nucleotides: TGCGCCAGCAGCCAAGAATCTGATACTAGCGCGAGCACAGATACGCAGTATTTT.

This chain connects TRBV6-5 to TRBJ1-1; the D is unclear. V was pared by 0 bases and J by 4 bases, with 9 bases between. Germline values: CDR1 MNHEY, CDR2 SVGAGI. The CDR3 covers 14 residues. The CDR3 is CASSYSGPPTEAFF. CDR3 DNA sequence: TGTGCCAGCAGTTACTCGGGCCCCCCCACTGAAGCTTTCTTT.

This sequence joins TRBV30 and TRBJ2-7; D is unclear. Germline lookup yields CDR1 GTSNPN and CDR2 SVGIG (reference sequence). This CDR3 is 15 amino acids long. V lost 0 bases and J lost 3, with 15 bases in between. The CDR3 DNA is TGTGCCTGGAGTGTCGGTCAGCCCGGAGTCTACGAGCAGTACTTC. Its translation is CAWSVGQPGVYEQYF.

V is TRBV7-3 and J is TRBJ2-7, with 7 bases identical to TRBD2. Germline V gene data show CDR1 as SGHTA and CDR2 as FQGTGA. After removal of 3 bases from V and 6 bases from J, the junction contained 5 bases not matched to a gene. This CDR3 spans 13 amino acids. CDR3 bases: TGTGCCAGCAGCTTTGGGGGGGACGGCGAGCAGTACTTC. This sequence encodes CASSFGGDGEQYF.

The V and J genes are TRBV5-1 and TRBJ2-2; D unresolved. Between the trimmed V and J ends, which lost 7 bases and 1 base, there was a span of 5 bases. The CDR3 has 12 residues. Germline-derived CDR1 and CDR2 are SGHRS and YFSETQ. The CDR3 spells CASAENTGELFF. The CDR3 region has the DNA TGCGCCAGCGCAGAGAACACCGGGGAGCTGTTTTTT. The full variable domain, with the rest looked up from reference TRBV5-1 and TRBJ2-2, is KAGVTQTPRYLIKTRGQQVTLSCSPISGHRSVSWYQQTPGQGLQFLFEYFSETQRNKGNFPGRFSGRQFSNSRSEMNVSTLELGDSALYLCASAENTGELFFGEGSRLTVL.

The gene calls are TRBV5-5 and TRBJ2-7; 11 bases fit TRBD2. V was pared by 7 bases and J by 2 bases, with 5 bases of the junction left unmatched. The CDR3 runs to 14 residues. Germline V gives CDR1 SGHKS, CDR2 YYEKEE (reference sequence). The CDR3 DNA sequence: TGTGCCAGCGGAGGGACTAGCGGCCCCTACGAGCAGTACTTC. Protein: CASGGTSGPYEQYF. Drawing the rest from reference TRBV5-5 and TRBJ2-7, the complete variable domain is DAGVTQSPTHLIKTRGQQVTLRCSPISGHKSVSWYQQVLGQGPQFIFQYYEKEERGRGNFPDRFSARQFPNYSSELNVNALLLGDSALYLCASGGTSGPYEQYFGPGTRLTVT.

CDR3 DNA: TGTGCCGGAAGACAGGGGCTGAACACTGAAGCTTTCTTT. Its translation: CAGRQGLNTEAFF. The chain carries TRBV5-5 and TRBJ1-1; 8 bases are shared with TRBD1. Trimming removed 10 bases from V and 0 bases from J; junction bases left unmatched: 5. The length of the CDR3 is 13 residues. CDR1 SGHKS and CDR2 YYEKEE come from the germline V gene (reference sequence).

This chain joins TRBV7-2 and TRBJ2-2; D is unresolved. The CDR3 runs to 14 residues. CDR1 and CDR2 from the germline V gene are SGHTA and FQGNSA. Trimming removed 3 bases at V and 1 base at J, with 6 bases between. CDR3 nucleotide sequence: TGTGCCAGCAGCTTCCGCAGGAACACCGGGGAGCTGTTTTTT. It encodes CASSFRRNTGELFF.

The genes are TRBV6-2 or TRBV6-3 and TRBJ2-5; D possibly corresponds to TRBD1 (5 bases). The V gene's germline CDR1 is MNHEY and CDR2 SVGEGT. This CDR3 is built from 14 residues. Deletions cut 0 bases from V and 6 bases from J, with 11 bases between. CDR3 bases: TGTGCCAGCAGTTACTCTGGGGCAGGGAAGACCCAGTACTTC. This translates into CASSYSGAGKTQYF.